One and the same sample provided the 32 T cell receptor beta chains below, sequenced in a study of blood T cell repertoires in COVID-19. This table comes from immunoSEQ multiplex PCR, and its TCRdb copy is limited to in-frame clones, with some not included. The table lists nearly 50,000 clones, 85% of them singletons. Sequenced input: peripheral blood. These TCRs come from a woman aged 60-75 years with acute or convalescent COVID-19.

This clone was picked up a small number of times. V is TRBV5-6 and J is TRBJ2-3; 13 bases line up with TRBD2. The CDR3 is 16 amino acids. V gave up 4 bases and J gave up 7 bases; unmatched junction bases: 9. The germline V gene encodes CDR1 SGHDT and CDR2 YYEEEE. The CDR3 spells CASSLRGTSGTHTQYF. The CDR3 region has the DNA TGTGCCAGCAGCCTACGAGGGACTAGCGGGACACATACGCAGTATTTT.

CDR3 amino acids: CASSQPGTGTGELFF. In DNA form, the CDR3 reads TGTGCCAGCAGCCAACCCGGGACTGGGACCGGGGAGCTGTTTTTT. This chain links TRBV4-2 with TRBJ2-2; possible D gene TRBD2, 6 bases. The CDR3 covers 15 residues. Per the germline V gene, CDR1 is LGHNA and CDR2 is YNFKEQ. V gave up 2 bases and J gave up 5 bases, with 12 bases separating them.

This chain connects TRBV18 to TRBJ2-4; 7 bases align to TRBD1. This CDR3 comprises 15 residues. Germline assignment: CDR1 KGHSH and CDR2 LQKENI. J lost 2 bases, V lost 3 bases, and 4 bases had no gene match. The CDR3 loop reads CASSPTGHSKNIQYF. In nucleotides, the CDR3 is TGTGCCAGCTCACCGACAGGGCACTCCAAAAACATTCAGTACTTC.

This clone was counted once. This chain connects TRBV19 to TRBJ1-6; D may be TRBD1 (6 bases). The V end lost 7 bases, the J end lost 0 bases, and 10 bases lay between the germline ends. Germline V CDR1 and CDR2: LNHDA, SQIVND (reference sequence). This CDR3 is built from 15 residues. CDR3 nucleotide sequence: TGTGCCAGTAACACAGGGAGCTCCTATAATTCACCCCTCCACTTT. Translating gives CASNTGSSYNSPLHF.

The V call is TRBV7-8, the J call TRBJ2-3, with 7 bases lining up with TRBD2. This CDR3 has 14 residues. V dropped 0 bases and J dropped 7; count of bases not matched to a gene: 4. Germline CDR1 SGHVS, CDR2 FQNEAQ. Here the CDR3 DNA reads TGTGCCAGCAGCTTAGCGGGAGGGCCGAATACGCAGTATTTT. Translation gives CASSLAGGPNTQYF. Full variable domain (remainder filled in from reference TRBV7-8 and TRBJ2-3): GAGVSQSPRYKVAKRGQDVALRCDPISGHVSLFWYQQALGQGPEFLTYFQNEAQLDKSGLPSDRFFAERPEGSVSTLKIQRTQQEDSAVYLCASSLAGGPNTQYFGPGTRLTVL.

The rearrangement uses TRBV5-6 and TRBJ2-5; D perhaps matches TRBD2 (5 bases). Trimming stripped 4 bases from V and 9 bases from J, with 25 bases between. The CDR3 has 16 amino acids. The germline gives CDR1 SGHDT, CDR2 YYEEEE. CDR3 amino acids: CASSPVEDSRSGAQYF. The CDR3 DNA reads TGTGCCAGCAGCCCCGTTGAAGATTCGCGGTCCGGGGCCCAGTACTTC.

This clone was seen a handful of times. This chain uses TRBV4-1 with TRBJ2-3, with TRBD1 identical over 8 bases. The V gene end was trimmed by 3 bases and the J gene end by 9 bases; junction bases not matched to a gene: 11. CDR1 is MGHRA, CDR2 YSYEKL, per germline. The CDR3 is 15 residues long. Here the CDR3 DNA reads TGCGCCAGCAGCCAGGACAGGGCCCCGATGAACACGCAGTATTTT. Its translation: CASSQDRAPMNTQYF.

This clone was seen just once. The V and J genes are TRBV29-1 and TRBJ2-3; TRBD1 might be the D (8 bases). The CDR3 is made up of 16 amino acids. In germline, CDR1 is SQVTM, CDR2 ANQGSEA. Between the trimmed V and J ends, which lost 1 base and 3 bases, there was a span of 17 bases. CDR3 DNA sequence: TGCAGCGTTGAAGTCCGAGGACAGGGAGGGACAGATACGCAGTATTTT. It translates to CSVEVRGQGGTDTQYF.

J is TRBJ1-1 and V is TRBV27, with D possibly TRBD1 on 5 matching bases. With 6 bases removed from V and 0 bases from J, the gap between germline ends came to 17 bases. This CDR3 spans 16 amino acids. Germline V gene lookup returns CDR1 MNHEY and CDR2 SMNVEV (reference sequence). In DNA form, the CDR3 reads TGTGCCAGCAGCCTCACTGCAAGACAGCTGAACACTGAAGCTTTCTTT. It yields the protein CASSLTARQLNTEAFF.

The chain links TRBV9 to TRBJ1-5, with TRBD1 identical over 8 bases. The CDR3 runs 13 residues. Germline CDR1 is SGDLS and CDR2 is YYNGEE. V dropped 4 bases and J dropped 5; count of bases not matched to a gene: 2. As DNA, the CDR3 is TGTGCCAGCAGCCGGGACAGGTATCAGCCCCAGCATTTT. This codes for CASSRDRYQPQHF. The full variable domain, its missing parts supplied by reference TRBV9 and TRBJ1-5, is DSGVTQTPKHLITATGQRVTLRCSPRSGDLSVYWYQQSLDQGLQFLIQYYNGEERAKGNILERFSAQQFPDLHSELNLSSLELGDSALYFCASSRDRYQPQHFGDGTRLSIL.

CDR3 protein: CASSLSGTGSQPQHF. CDR3 nucleotides: TGTGCCAGCAGTTTATCGGGGACAGGTTCCCAGCCCCAGCATTTT. The gene calls are TRBV27 and TRBJ1-5; 8 positions agree with TRBD1. V shed 0 bases and J 7 bases; nucleotides not matched to a gene: 5. Germline lookup yields CDR1 MNHEY and CDR2 SMNVEV (reference sequence). There are 15 residues in the CDR3.

J is TRBJ1-2 and V is TRBV11-1; D gene uncertain. Trimming pared 3 bases from V and 2 bases from J, leaving 10 bases between. CDR3 length: 14 amino acids. The germline V gene has CDR1 SGHAT and CDR2 FQDESV (reference sequence). CDR3 nucleotide sequence: TGTGCCAGCAGCTTTTCGACGGAGAACTATGGCTACACCTTC. Its translation: CASSFSTENYGYTF.

The rearrangement links TRBV11-3 to TRBJ2-2; tentative D call: TRBD2 (6 bases). The V end lost 4 bases, the J end lost 1 base, and 13 bases lay between the germline ends. Per germline, CDR1 SGHNT and CDR2 YENEEA. The CDR3 totals 16 residues. The CDR3 DNA reads as TGTGCCAGCAGCTCGGGCGCGGGGATGAACACCGGGGAGCTGTTTTTT. It specifies CASSSGAGMNTGELFF.

The rearrangement uses TRBV19 and TRBJ2-1; 7 bases match TRBD1. The CDR3 is 16 amino acids. CDR1 LNHDA and CDR2 SQIVND come from the germline V gene (reference sequence). V was pared by 7 bases and J by 5 bases, with 14 bases of the junction left unmatched. The CDR3 DNA follows: TGTGCCAGTACCGAACTAACGGGTAGGGGGCACAATGAGCAGTTCTTC. Translation gives CASTELTGRGHNEQFF.

The chain couples TRBV3-1 (or the pseudogene TRBV3-2) to TRBJ2-5; TRBD1 might be the D (5 bases). V gave up 2 bases and J gave up 1 base, with 8 bases separating them. Per the germline V gene, CDR1 is LGHDT and CDR2 is YNNKEL (reference sequence). The CDR3 is made up of 14 amino acids. The CDR3 here is CASSQPDSQETQYF. The CDR3 DNA reads TGTGCCAGCAGCCAACCCGACAGCCAAGAGACCCAGTACTTC.

V is TRBV10-3 and J is TRBJ1-6, with D possibly being TRBD1 (5 bases). The V and J ends lost 2 bases and 6 bases respectively, with 8 bases between them. Germline-derived CDR1 and CDR2 are ENHRY and SYGVKD. The CDR3 runs to 14 residues. The CDR3 is CAISEGGSNSPLHF. The CDR3 bases are TGTGCCATCAGTGAGGGGGGGAGTAATTCACCCCTCCACTTT.

The sample holds one count of this clone. The V call is TRBV2, the J call TRBJ1-4; no definite D call. V lost 0 bases to trimming and J lost 4 bases, with 9 bases between them. This CDR3 is built from 15 residues. Germline CDR1 and CDR2: SNHLY and FYNNEI. Here the CDR3 reads CASSEAPQFNEKLFF. The DNA for the CDR3 is TGTGCCAGCAGTGAAGCGCCACAGTTTAATGAAAAACTGTTTTTT.

The rearrangement uses TRBV5-1 and TRBJ2-1, with TRBD1 as a possible D gene (6 bases). The CDR3 extends over 14 amino acids. Germline loops: CDR1 SGHRS, CDR2 YFSETQ. Trimming shortened V by 5 bases and J by 1 base, and 10 bases separated the two germline ends. The CDR3 is CASRATGSYNEQFF. The CDR3 DNA sequence: TGCGCCAGCAGGGCTACAGGGTCCTACAATGAGCAGTTCTTC. Using reference TRBV5-1 and TRBJ2-1 for the parts outside the CDR3, the full variable domain is KAGVTQTPRYLIKTRGQQVTLSCSPISGHRSVSWYQQTPGQGLQFLFEYFSETQRNKGNFPGRFSGRQFSNSRSEMNVSTLELGDSALYLCASRATGSYNEQFFGPGTRLTVL.

V is TRBV6-6 and J is TRBJ2-5; D is undetermined. CDR1 MNHNY and CDR2 SVGAGI come from the germline V gene (reference sequence). The ends were cut back, 7 bases at V and 0 bases at J, with 12 bases in the middle. This CDR3 is built from 14 residues. As DNA, the CDR3 is TGTGCCAGCATGTCGACACCGTACCAAGAGACCCAGTACTTC. Translated: CASMSTPYQETQYF.

This clone appeared a single time. The chain is built from TRBV18 and TRBJ2-1, with 10 bases that match TRBD2. The CDR3 is 16 amino acids. V gave up 6 bases and J gave up 5 bases; unmatched junction bases: 10. Germline CDR1 is KGHSH and CDR2 is LQKENI. CDR3 amino acids: CASSTSAGGPHNEQFF. The CDR3 nucleotides read TGTGCCAGCTCGACATCAGCGGGAGGGCCACACAATGAGCAGTTCTTC.

The chain links TRBV2 to TRBJ1-4; TRBD1 might be the D (5 bases). V dropped 6 bases and J dropped 5 bases, with 16 bases sitting between them. Germline V gene sequence: CDR1 SNHLY, CDR2 FYNNEI. The CDR3 consists of 15 residues. CDR3 sequence: CASRGGRTLNEKLFF. The CDR3 nucleotides read TGTGCCAGCAGGGGGGGTAGGACCCTGAATGAAAAACTGTTTTTT.

This sequence joins TRBV11-2 and TRBJ1-5; tentatively, D is TRBD1 (5 bases). CDR1 and CDR2 (germline): SGHAT, FQNNGV. This CDR3 has 15 amino acids. V lost 1 base and J 1 base, leaving 8 bases between the germline ends. The CDR3 DNA reads as TGTGCCAGCAGCTTAGGCGGGACGAGCAATCAGCCCCAGCATTTT. Its protein product is CASSLGGTSNQPQHF.

V usage is TRBV4-2 and J usage is TRBJ2-5; 11 nucleotides line up with TRBD2. Germline V gives CDR1 LGHNA, CDR2 YNFKEQ. With V trimmed by 0 bases and J by 4 bases, 10 bases remained unmatched. The length of the CDR3 is 18 residues. The CDR3 reads CASSQEGGVAGGGETQYF. In nucleotides, the CDR3 is TGTGCCAGCAGCCAAGAGGGTGGGGTAGCGGGAGGGGGAGAGACCCAGTACTTC.

CDR3 coding DNA: TGTGCCAGCAGCTCGGACGTTCGGGAGAACACTGAAGCTTTCTTT. It encodes CASSSDVRENTEAFF. The chain has TRBV5-4 and TRBJ1-1; D gene unclear. This CDR3 spans 15 amino acids. The V end lost 3 bases, the J end lost 1 base, and 13 bases lay between the germline ends. Germline values: CDR1 SGHNT, CDR2 YYREEE (reference sequence).

The chain couples TRBV5-1 to TRBJ1-1, with D possibly matching TRBD1 (6 bases). The CDR3 runs 14 residues. V was cut by 4 bases and J by 0 bases, with 10 bases left in between. Germline CDR1 reads SGHRS; CDR2 reads YFSETQ. This CDR3 is CASSPDSMNTEAFF. CDR3 nucleotide sequence: TGCGCCAGCAGCCCGGACAGTATGAACACTGAAGCTTTCTTT.

This clone was picked up a small number of times. The germline gene is not matched at one end of the junction; a read error may be the cause. This chain links TRBV11-2 with TRBJ2-7; D uncertain. Germline V gene lookup returns CDR1 SGHAT and CDR2 FQNNGV. The CDR3 runs 12 residues. Here the CDR3 DNA reads TGTGCCAGCAGCTTAATCTCCTCCGAGCAGTACTTC. Translation gives CASSLISSEQYF.

This clone was seen only once. This chain connects TRBV4-2 to TRBJ2-2; the match to TRBD2 covers 9 bases. CDR3 length equals 15 residues. With V trimmed by 6 bases and J by 7 bases, 9 bases remained unmatched. CDR1 is LGHNA and CDR2 is YNFKEQ in the germline V gene. The CDR3, as DNA: TGTGCCAGCAGGCTAGCGGGACGTTCAATCGGGGAGCTGTTTTTT. Translated, it gives CASRLAGRSIGELFF.

V and J are TRBV25-1 and TRBJ2-1, with 9 bases that match TRBD1. The junction had 9 bases not matched to a gene; V was cut back by 6 bases and J by 6 bases. The CDR3 is 15 amino acids. Germline CDR1 and CDR2: MGHDK and SYGVNS. CDR3 residues: CASSATGTGLNEQFF. The CDR3 coding sequence is TGTGCCAGCAGCGCAACCGGGACAGGGCTCAATGAGCAGTTCTTC.

This chain uses TRBV5-1 with TRBJ1-2; 9 bases line up with TRBD1. CDR1 and CDR2 (germline): SGHRS, YFSETQ. This CDR3 contains 16 residues. V dropped 1 base and J dropped 3; count of bases not matched to a gene: 7. CDR3 bases: TGCGCCAGCAGCTTGACCGGGACAGGGACTTACTATGGCTACACCTTC. Its translation is CASSLTGTGTYYGYTF.

The genes are TRBV19 and TRBJ1-5; 8 positions agree with TRBD1. The CDR3 has 17 residues. Germline trimming cut 6 bases from V and 5 bases from J; bases unmatched to any gene: 15. The germline gives CDR1 LNHDA, CDR2 SQIVND (reference sequence). The CDR3 is CASSLSWTGPGDQPQHF. DNA for the CDR3: TGTGCCAGTAGCCTTTCTTGGACAGGGCCGGGAGATCAGCCCCAGCATTTT.

This chain connects TRBV2 to TRBJ2-1; 10 bases line up with TRBD2. Losses at the gene ends were 10 bases for V and 4 bases for J; bases not matched to a gene: 4. CDR3 length: 13 amino acids. Germline V gene sequence: CDR1 SNHLY, CDR2 FYNNEI. The CDR3: CATSGLAYNEQFF. Written as DNA, the CDR3 is TGTGCCACCTCGGGACTAGCGTACAATGAGCAGTTCTTC.

The V gene is TRBV10-3, the J gene TRBJ2-7; TRBD2 matches at 11 bases. V lost 6 bases and J lost 5; bases outside the gene matches: 9. This CDR3 has 15 amino acids. CDR1 and CDR2 (germline): ENHRY, SYGVKD. The CDR3 DNA sequence: TGTGCCATCAGGGGGGGGACTAGCGGACCGGACGAGCAGTACTTC. This encodes CAIRGGTSGPDEQYF.